The sequence of this T cell receptor (beta chain) was determined in a study of T cells in Graves' hyperthyroidism and ophthalmopathy. Template material for amplifying TCR beta CDR3 regions consisted of RNA transcripts. RT-PCR in the first round (using the HTBI primer set) targeted the TCR CDR3. TCRdb passed the multiplex PCR reads through MiXCR, listing each CDR3 protein once. The profile shows 400,000 to 450,000 distinct CDR3 sequences, about 14% of them singletons. Whole-study results and caveats: Most thyroid clonotypes expanded above 0.001 were also detected in blood.

V lost 3 bases and J lost 2, with 12 bases in between. There are 15 residues in the CDR3. CDR1 is LNHNV, CDR2 YYDKDF, per germline (reference sequence). This clonotype was seen only a few times. What it binds is not known. This clonotype was obtained from a man younger than 35 with Graves' ophthalmopathy. The material sequenced was blood. The chain is built from TRBV15 and TRBJ2-3; possibly TRBD1 for D (6 bases). CDR3 in DNA: TGTGCCACCAGCAGTGAAACAGGGATCACAGATACGCAGTATTTT. Its protein product is CATSSETGITDTQYF.